The next 19 T cell receptor beta chains were all read from a single sample in a study of CD8 T cells in ankylosing spondylitis. TCRdb re-derived calls from the 5' RACE reads in MiXCR, one entry per CDR3 protein. The data contain fewer than 350,000 distinct CDR3 sequences, about 9.9% of them singletons. Sequencing was done on a sample of blood, either unsorted or a sorted T cell fraction (not recorded which). These receptors were obtained from a female donor with ankylosing spondylitis or in good health (not recorded which).

This clonotype was seen repeatedly, ten times or more. The V and J genes are TRBV28 and TRBJ2-3; 7 bases align to TRBD2. CDR1 is MDHEN and CDR2 is SYDVKM in the germline V gene. The CDR3 runs 14 residues. Trimming took 7 bases from V and 4 from J; bases not matched to a gene: 8. CDR3 in amino acids: CASTTLGGSDTQYF. The DNA for the CDR3 is TGTGCCAGCACCACCCTGGGGGGGTCAGATACGCAGTATTTT.

The V and J genes are TRBV3-1 and TRBJ1-6, with a tentative D call TRBD1 (6 bases). This CDR3 spans 13 amino acids. The germline CDR1 and CDR2 sequences are LGHDT and YNNKEL (reference sequence). Trimming pared 9 bases from V and 8 bases from J, leaving 14 bases between. In nucleotides, the CDR3 is TGTGCCAGTGCCAGGGGAAGGTATTCACCCCTCCACTTT. The encoded protein is CASARGRYSPLHF.

This clonotype was seen more than once but under ten times. The V and J genes are TRBV12-3 or TRBV12-4 and TRBJ2-1; 8 positions match TRBD1. The length of the CDR3 is 16 residues. The V and J ends lost 8 bases and 0 bases, in that order; junction bases with no gene match: 9. In nucleotides, the CDR3 is TGTGCCAGCTGCAGGGGGCCTATGGGCTCCTACAATGAGCAGTTCTTC. This codes for CASCRGPMGSYNEQFF.

This clonotype has just a few counts. The V gene is TRBV20-1, the J gene TRBJ2-1; 11 bases match TRBD2. The junction had 14 bases not matched to a gene; V was cut back by 0 bases and J by 7 bases. The germline CDR1 and CDR2 sequences are DFQATT and SNEGSKA (reference sequence). The CDR3 sequence is 18 residues long. The CDR3 reads CSARDRPGTSGRGNEQFF. As DNA, the CDR3 is TGCAGTGCTAGAGATCGGCCCGGGACTAGCGGACGGGGTAATGAGCAGTTCTTC.

This clonotype has more than one count but fewer than ten. The chain combines TRBV5-1 with TRBJ2-1; 10 bases align to TRBD2. Germline-derived CDR1 and CDR2 are SGHRS and YFSETQ. CDR3 size: 16 residues. V dropped 3 bases and J dropped 5; count of bases not matched to a gene: 8. The CDR3 nucleotides read TGCGCCAGCAGCTGGAGGACTAGCGGAGGGGACAATGAGCAGTTCTTC. Translated, it gives CASSWRTSGGDNEQFF.

This clonotype has a count of ten or more. The genes are TRBV7-9 and TRBJ1-5, with D perhaps matching TRBD1 (6 bases). Germline V gene lookup returns CDR1 SEHNR and CDR2 FQNEAQ (reference sequence). Trimming removed 4 bases from V and 3 bases from J, with 13 bases in between. The CDR3 is 15 amino acids. CDR3 bases: TGTGCCAGCAGCTCAACCACAGGGCTCAATCAGCCCCAGCATTTT. This translates into CASSSTTGLNQPQHF.

In this sample, this clonotype turned up many times. The V call is TRBV20-1, the J call TRBJ2-1, with D tentatively TRBD1 or TRBD2 (7 bases each). CDR3 length: 14 residues. Trimming took 6 bases from V and 10 from J, leaving 22 bases between them. Germline CDR1 and CDR2: DFQATT and SNEGSKA (reference sequence). The CDR3: CSAPPRQGGGEQFF. The CDR3 DNA reads as TGCAGTGCCCCCCCGAGGCAGGGGGGGGGCGAGCAGTTCTTC.

This clonotype was recorded many times. The chain employs TRBV9 and TRBJ2-7; a possible D gene is TRBD1 (5 bases). From germline, CDR1 is SGDLS and CDR2 YYNGEE. Trimming cost V 3 bases and J 7 bases, with 23 bases left between them. The CDR3 has 16 amino acids. The CDR3 loop reads CASSDIMDVPQGEQYF. CDR3 sequence (DNA): TGTGCCAGCAGCGATATCATGGACGTCCCTCAGGGTGAGCAGTACTTC.

This clonotype was picked up many times. V gene TRBV5-1 combines with J gene TRBJ2-1, with 13 bases aligning to TRBD2. Germline V gives CDR1 SGHRS, CDR2 YFSETQ. V dropped 6 bases and J dropped 4; count of bases not matched to a gene: 4. The CDR3 spans 15 residues. The CDR3 reads CASIRTSGSYNEQFF. CDR3 DNA sequence: TGCGCCAGCATCAGGACTAGCGGGAGTTACAATGAGCAGTTCTTC.

This clonotype was counted ten times or more. The V and J genes are TRBV27 and TRBJ2-7; the match to TRBD2 covers 7 bases. Germline CDR1 and CDR2: MNHEY and SMNVEV (reference sequence). The CDR3 spans 15 residues. The junction had 7 bases not matched to a gene; V was cut back by 2 bases and J by 3 bases. The CDR3 DNA reads as TGTGCCAGCAGTTTAGACGCGCTAGCGGTCTACGAGCAGTACTTC. Translating it yields CASSLDALAVYEQYF.

In this sample, this clonotype turned up many times. This chain connects TRBV12-3 or TRBV12-4 to TRBJ1-2; D may be TRBD1 (6 bases). The CDR3 has 13 residues. Trimming cost V 5 bases and J 5 bases, with 12 bases left between them. The CDR3 loop reads CASSKDSGYGYTF. CDR3 DNA: TGTGCCAGCAGTAAGGACAGTGGGTATGGCTACACCTTC.

This clonotype was seen repeatedly, ten times or more. The chain employs TRBV28 and TRBJ2-2, with 8 bases aligning to TRBD1. The CDR3 is made up of 15 amino acids. Germline assignment: CDR1 MDHEN and CDR2 SYDVKM. J lost 1 base, V lost 6 bases, and 4 bases had no gene match. CDR3 nucleotide sequence: TGTGCCAGCAGACCCGGGACAGGGAACACCGGGGAGCTGTTTTTT. Translating it yields CASRPGTGNTGELFF. The full variable domain, completed using reference TRBV28 and TRBJ2-2, is DVKVTQSSRYLVKRTGEKVFLECVQDMDHENMFWYRQDPGLGLRLIYFSYDVKMKEKGDIPEGYSVSREKKERFSLILESASTNQTSMYLCASRPGTGNTGELFFGEGSRLTVL.

This clonotype was detected many times. This chain links TRBV10-3 with TRBJ2-2, with D possibly being TRBD1 (6 bases). V was trimmed by 0 bases and J by 1 base, leaving 6 bases between them. CDR3 size: 15 residues. CDR1 is ENHRY, CDR2 SYGVKD, per germline. The CDR3 DNA reads TGTGCCATCAGTGAGTCGGGACAGAACACCGGGGAGCTGTTTTTT. Translated: CAISESGQNTGELFF.

The V gene is TRBV24-1, the J gene TRBJ2-2; 12 bases align to TRBD2. Germline V gives CDR1 KGHDR, CDR2 SFDVKD. The CDR3 totals 17 residues. Trimming removed 4 bases from V and 2 bases from J; junction bases left unmatched: 4. CDR3 residues: CATSEPGLAGNTGELFF. The DNA for the CDR3 is TGTGCCACCAGTGAACCGGGACTAGCGGGCAACACCGGGGAGCTGTTTTTT.

This clonotype was detected many times. V is TRBV5-1 and J is TRBJ1-6; 8 bases align to TRBD1. The CDR3 extends over 16 amino acids. V was pared by 4 bases and J by 7 bases, with 10 bases of the junction left unmatched. CDR1 and CDR2 (germline): SGHRS, YFSETQ. The CDR3 region is CASSSRTGTGNSPLHF. CDR3 DNA sequence: TGCGCCAGCAGCAGTCGGACAGGGACCGGCAATTCACCCCTCCACTTT.

This clonotype was detected many times. The V and J genes are TRBV6-5 and TRBJ2-1; D may be TRBD1 (5 bases). Trimming took 7 bases from V and 8 from J, leaving 21 bases between them. From germline, CDR1 is MNHEY and CDR2 SVGAGI. The CDR3 has 15 residues. CDR3 DNA sequence: TGTGCCAGCACTTCCTCAGGGTACCCCCGGGATGAGCAGTTCTTC. Amino acid sequence: CASTSSGYPRDEQFF.

Concerning this clonotype itself: This could be a read error, since a much larger clone is one nucleotide away. The chain couples TRBV12-3 or TRBV12-4 to TRBJ1-4; D may be TRBD1 (5 bases). CDR3 length: 15 residues. V shed 5 bases and J shed 8 bases, with 18 bases lying between them. The chain's CDR3 is CASSGYAAGDEKLFF. As DNA, the CDR3 is TGTGCCAGCAGTGGATACGCGGCTGGGGACGAAAAACTGTTTTTT.

This clonotype was recorded at least ten times. The rearrangement uses TRBV5-4 and TRBJ1-2, with a possible D match to TRBD1 (5 bases). V lost 2 bases, J lost 6 bases, and 14 bases lay in between. Germline CDR1 is SGHNT and CDR2 is YYREEE (reference sequence). The CDR3 runs to 14 residues. CDR3 bases: TGTGCCAGCAGCTTCGGCGGCAGGGTGGATGGCTACACCTTC. It is translated as CASSFGGRVDGYTF.

This clonotype was found a few times. The V and J genes are TRBV18 and TRBJ1-1; D gene ambiguous. This CDR3 has 14 amino acids. Trimming shortened V by 3 bases and J by 1 base, and 9 bases separated the two germline ends. Per germline, CDR1 KGHSH and CDR2 LQKENI. In DNA, the CDR3 is TGTGCCAGCTCACCCATTACAGCGAACACTGAAGCTTTCTTT. This sequence encodes CASSPITANTEAFF.